This is a list of T cell receptor beta chains from one sample in a study of blood T cells in healthy people across ages. MiXCR, run by TCRdb on the 5' RACE reads, gives a single entry per CDR3 protein. The table shows 550,000 to 650,000 distinct CDR3 sequences, with about 30% occurring only once. Sequences were obtained from blood. These receptors came from a woman older than 75 in good health. Both conserved end residues are part of each CDR3. A D gene is named only where the DNA matches it firmly. Some rows have no size entry. The others give once, few or many, or a class for an expanded clone.

V gene: TRBV5-1
J gene: TRBJ1-5
D gene: .
clone size: many
CDR3 protein: CASSSGGAINQPQHF
CDR3 DNA: TGCGCCAGCAGCTCTGGCGGGGCAATCAATCAGCCCCAGCATTTT

V gene: TRBV7-3
J gene: TRBJ2-3
D gene: .
clone size: .
CDR3 protein: CASSLTRDQDTQYF
CDR3 DNA: TGTGCCAGCAGCTTAACGCGGGACCAAGATACGCAGTATTTT

V gene: TRBV20-1
J gene: TRBJ1-5
D gene: .
clone size: many
CDR3 protein: CSARGLGRDQPQHF
CDR3 DNA: TGCAGTGCTAGAGGGTTGGGCAGGGATCAGCCCCAGCATTTT

V gene: TRBV20-1
J gene: TRBJ2-7
D gene: .
clone size: many
CDR3 protein: CSATLGRDFPTYEQYF
CDR3 DNA: TGCAGTGCTACCCTCGGTCGGGACTTCCCAACCTACGAGCAGTACTTC

V gene: TRBV5-6
J gene: TRBJ1-5
D gene: .
clone size: few
CDR3 protein: CASSLATAQPQHF
CDR3 DNA: TGTGCCAGCAGCTTGGCTACGGCACAGCCCCAGCATTTT

V gene: TRBV20-1
J gene: TRBJ2-1
D gene: .
clone size: .
CDR3 protein: CSARGLVGGPSSYNEQFF
CDR3 DNA: TGCAGTGCTAGAGGACTAGTGGGGGGCCCTAGCTCCTACAATGAGCAGTTCTTC

V gene: TRBV30
J gene: TRBJ1-2
D gene: TRBD1
clone size: few
CDR3 protein: CAWRGRPPGQGSNGYTF
CDR3 DNA: TGTGCCTGGAGGGGGCGACCCCCGGGACAGGGTTCTAATGGCTACACCTTC

V gene: TRBV20-1
J gene: TRBJ2-7
D gene: .
clone size: .
CDR3 protein: CSVGGGVMQYF
CDR3 DNA: TGCAGTGTGGGGGGCGGAGTAATGCAGTACTTC

V gene: TRBV20-1
J gene: TRBJ1-3
D gene: .
clone size: few
CDR3 protein: CSARGRAHPGNTIYF
CDR3 DNA: TGCAGTGCTAGGGGGCGGGCTCATCCTGGAAACACCATATATTTT

V gene: TRBV20-1
J gene: TRBJ1-4
D gene: .
clone size: .
CDR3 protein: CSAAGGFGEKLFF
CDR3 DNA: TGCAGTGCTGCCGGGGGTTTTGGTGAAAAACTGTTTTTT

V gene: TRBV11-2
J gene: TRBJ2-1
D gene: .
clone size: few
CDR3 protein: CASSLVPRGGPAEQFF
CDR3 DNA: TGTGCCAGCAGCTTAGTCCCGAGGGGGGGCCCTGCTGAGCAGTTCTTC

V gene: TRBV7-2
J gene: TRBJ2-3
D gene: TRBD2
clone size: .
CDR3 protein: CASSPQPRGAGDTDTQYF
CDR3 DNA: TGTGCCAGCAGCCCGCAGCCCCGGGGAGCGGGGGACACAGATACGCAGTATTTT

V gene: TRBV4-2
J gene: TRBJ2-1
D gene: TRBD2
clone size: many
CDR3 protein: CASSQGGLAGDNEQFF
CDR3 DNA: TGTGCCAGCAGCCAGGGGGGACTAGCGGGGGACAATGAGCAGTTCTTC

V gene: TRBV12-3/TRBV12-4
J gene: TRBJ1-2
D gene: .
clone size: many
CDR3 protein: CASSLNGRGYTF
CDR3 DNA: TGTGCCAGCAGTTTGAACGGGCGTGGCTACACCTTC

V gene: TRBV5-6
J gene: TRBJ2-3
D gene: TRBD1
clone size: few
CDR3 protein: CASSLGWDSTTDTQYF
CDR3 DNA: TGTGCCAGCAGCCTTGGTTGGGACAGTACCACAGATACGCAGTATTTT

V gene: TRBV12-3/TRBV12-4
J gene: TRBJ2-7
D gene: .
clone size: .
CDR3 protein: CTSSLGGPYEQYF
CDR3 DNA: TGTACCAGCAGTTTGGGGGGCCCCTACGAGCAGTACTTC

V gene: TRBV6-5
J gene: TRBJ1-6
D gene: .
clone size: many
CDR3 protein: CASRLGGYNSPLHF
CDR3 DNA: TGTGCCAGCAGATTAGGGGGTTATAATTCACCCCTCCACTTT

V gene: TRBV20-1
J gene: TRBJ2-3
D gene: .
clone size: .
CDR3 protein: CSARSNYVGGTQYF
CDR3 DNA: TGCAGTGCTAGATCGAACTACGTGGGCGGTACGCAGTATTTT

V gene: TRBV7-2
J gene: TRBJ2-5
D gene: TRBD2
clone size: .
CDR3 protein: CASSLGRAGETQYF
CDR3 DNA: TGTGCCAGCAGCCTCGGGAGGGCCGGGGAGACCCAGTACTTC

V gene: TRBV5-1
J gene: TRBJ2-5
D gene: .
clone size: .
CDR3 protein: CASKWGSYQETQYF
CDR3 DNA: TGCGCCAGCAAGTGGGGGAGCTACCAAGAGACCCAGTACTTC

V gene: TRBV5-6
J gene: TRBJ1-5
D gene: TRBD1
clone size: many
CDR3 protein: CASSWNRGDQPQHF
CDR3 DNA: TGTGCCAGCAGCTGGAACAGGGGGGATCAGCCCCAGCATTTT

V gene: TRBV5-6
J gene: TRBJ2-3
D gene: .
clone size: .
CDR3 protein: CASSRIRLTGTQYF
CDR3 DNA: TGTGCCAGCAGCCGGATTCGGCTTACAGGTACGCAGTATTTT